This T cell receptor (beta chain) was identified during a study of blood T cell repertoires in COVID-19. Sequenced by immunoSEQ multiplex PCR; TCRdb stores in-frame clones only, minus some. The sample holds 400,000 or so clones, 90% seen once. V dropped 0 bases and J dropped 4; count of bases not matched to a gene: 10. The CDR3 consists of 17 residues. CDR1 and CDR2 (germline): SGDLS, YYNGEE. The chain links TRBV9 to TRBJ1-3, with TRBD1 identical over 7 bases. This receptor was identified in a young man who had recovered from COVID-19. Sequencing was performed on PBMCs or T cells enriched from blood (not recorded which). DNA for the CDR3: TGTGCCAGCAGCGTAGATGACAGGGTTCTAGCAGGAAACACCATATATTTT. Protein product: CASSVDDRVLAGNTIYF.